This T cell receptor (beta chain) appears in the sequencing data of a study of T cell changes during pregnancy in multiple sclerosis. The CDR3 is 13 amino acids. Germline assignment: CDR1 MGHRA and CDR2 YSYEKL. Trimming removed 3 bases from V and 9 bases from J, with 14 bases in between. Clones were read by immunoSEQ multiplex PCR, and TCRdb kept only the in-frame ones, dropping some. The table shows about 92,000 clones, with roughly 93% occurring only once. The chain has TRBV4-1 and TRBJ1-1; possibly TRBD1 for D (6 bases). The sequences come from peripheral blood, collected in the first trimester of pregnancy. The sequence was obtained from a female donor with multiple sclerosis, enrolled in a pregnancy study. CDR3 protein: CASSQGHPSKAFF. The CDR3 DNA reads TGCGCCAGCAGCCAGGGACACCCCTCGAAAGCTTTCTTT.